This T cell receptor (beta chain) derives from a study of blood T cell repertoires in COVID-19 (dated by TCRdb to the early 2020s). Turning to the overall study: The collaborator samples originated in the United States, Italy and Spain and spanned the acute and convalescent phases of COVID-19. The prospective study material was composed of cDNA or gDNA derived from T cells, B-cell-depleted T cells, or PBMCs. The repertoires were made available in a free public database intended to serve as a resource for research on the immune response to SARS-CoV-2. Samples came from the ongoing ImmuneRACE study (first 160 participants) plus 1,254 subjects from 6 global collaborators. Where HLA class I and class II types were available, the types were taken from metadata supplied by the sample provider, not from assay-based typing. Subjects who had been exposed to COVID-19, were actively infected with it, or had recovered from it provided the deeply sampled blood TCRbeta repertoires that made up the dataset. A de-identified subject ID, COVID-19 status, age in years and sex were almost always included in the sample metadata.

Notes on this clone: Its recognized antigen is unknown. Per-base qualities were not stored, and no clone one base away is much larger.

TCRbeta CDR3 regions were amplified from genomic DNA using the immunoSEQ Assay, a bias-controlled multiplex PCR. As for the original processing: Nucleated cell counts per sample were estimated from amplification of reference gene primers within the assay. To quantify the absolute abundance of each unique TCRbeta CDR3 rearrangement, sequence reads were collapsed and filtered. Productive Simpson clonality was computed per sample as the square root of Simpson's diversity index over productive rearrangements. TCRdb retrieved this table from immuneACCESS and kept in-frame rearrangements only. Not all clones are present; in checked studies, unresolved V genes account for under half, and no reason is known for the remainder. The DNA gave D and trimming, while V, J and clone size come from that table. A total of about 23,000 clones appear in this sample, about 88% of them only once. 20% to 25% of the sample goes to the ten largest clones.

Measured from the cysteine to the phenylalanine, the CDR3 is 14 residues long. Only CDR3 DNA remains: 42 bases, in frame from the first base. V is clipped by 4 bases and J by 5 bases, and the sequence between their germline boundaries is 11 bases long. The germline V gene provides CDR1 KGHSH and CDR2 LQKENI. Each collaborating institution followed its own protocols to collect whole blood in K2EDTA tubes. For TCRbeta analysis, collaborators shipped samples as frozen whole blood, isolated PBMCs, or DNA extracted from either of those sample types. Paper-wide results and their limitations: Clinical and demographic metadata were provided uncurated, with the amount varying by source and participant.

The chain couples TRBV18 to TRBJ1-4; the D gene is perhaps TRBD1, on 6 matching bases. Sample: peripheral blood. This TCR was sampled from a man aged 65-85 years in a cohort sampled during active COVID-19. The encoded CDR3 is CASSQDRYNEKLFF. The nucleotide sequence reads as follows: TGTGCCAGCTCACAGGACAGATACAATGAAAAACTGTTTTTT. The CDR3 plus the reference TRBV18 and TRBJ1-4 genes for the other parts give the full variable domain: NAGVMQNPRHLVRRRGQEARLRCSPMKGHSHVYWYRQLPEEGLKFMVYLQKENIIDESGMPKERFSAEFPKEGPSILRIQQVVRGDSAAYFCASSQDRYNEKLFFGSGTQLSVL.